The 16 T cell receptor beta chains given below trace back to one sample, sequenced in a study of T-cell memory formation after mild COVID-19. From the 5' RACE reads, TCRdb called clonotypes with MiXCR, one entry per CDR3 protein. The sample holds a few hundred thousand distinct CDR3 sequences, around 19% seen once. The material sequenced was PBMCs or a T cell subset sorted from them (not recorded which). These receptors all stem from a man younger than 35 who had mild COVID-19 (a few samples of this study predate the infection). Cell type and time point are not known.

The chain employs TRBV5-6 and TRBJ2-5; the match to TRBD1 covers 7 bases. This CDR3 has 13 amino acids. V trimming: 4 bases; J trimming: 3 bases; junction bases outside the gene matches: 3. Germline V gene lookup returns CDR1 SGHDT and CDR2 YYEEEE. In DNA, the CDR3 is TGTGCCAGCAGCAACAGGGGAGAAGAGACCCAGTACTTC. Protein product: CASSNRGEETQYF.

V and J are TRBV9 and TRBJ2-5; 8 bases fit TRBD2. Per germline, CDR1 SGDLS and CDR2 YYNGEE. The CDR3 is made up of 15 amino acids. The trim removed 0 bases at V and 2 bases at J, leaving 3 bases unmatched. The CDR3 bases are TGTGCCAGCAGCGTAGGCGGGGGGACTCAAGAGACCCAGTACTTC. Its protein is CASSVGGGTQETQYF.

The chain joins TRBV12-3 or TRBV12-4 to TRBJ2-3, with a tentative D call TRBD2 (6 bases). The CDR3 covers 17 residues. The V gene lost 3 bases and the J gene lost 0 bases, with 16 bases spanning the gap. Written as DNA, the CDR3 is TGTGCCAGCAGTTTCATCGTCGGGGGAGCTAGCACAGATACGCAGTATTTT. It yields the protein CASSFIVGGASTDTQYF.

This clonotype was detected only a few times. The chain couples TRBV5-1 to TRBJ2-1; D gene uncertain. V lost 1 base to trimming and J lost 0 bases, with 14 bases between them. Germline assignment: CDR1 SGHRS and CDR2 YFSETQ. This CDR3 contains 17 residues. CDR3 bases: TGCGCCAGCAGCTTGACCCTGACGCTTTCCTCCTACAATGAGCAGTTCTTC. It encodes CASSLTLTLSSYNEQFF.

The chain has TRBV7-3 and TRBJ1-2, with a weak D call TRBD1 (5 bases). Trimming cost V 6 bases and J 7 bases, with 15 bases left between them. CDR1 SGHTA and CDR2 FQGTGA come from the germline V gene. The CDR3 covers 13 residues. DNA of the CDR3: TGTGCCAGCAGGTTCGACAGTTTATCTGGCTACACCTTC. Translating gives CASRFDSLSGYTF.

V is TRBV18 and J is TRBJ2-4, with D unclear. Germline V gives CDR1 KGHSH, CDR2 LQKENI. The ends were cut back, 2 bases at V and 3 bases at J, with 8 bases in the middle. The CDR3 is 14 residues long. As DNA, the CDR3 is TGTGCCAGCTCACCAAGTCCTGACAAAAACATTCAGTACTTC. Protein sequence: CASSPSPDKNIQYF.

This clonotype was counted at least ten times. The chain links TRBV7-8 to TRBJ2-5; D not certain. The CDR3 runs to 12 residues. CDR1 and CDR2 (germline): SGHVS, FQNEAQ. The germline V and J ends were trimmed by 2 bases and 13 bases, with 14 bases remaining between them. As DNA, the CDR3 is TGTGCCAGCAGCTTATCATCCTTGGCCATGTACTTC. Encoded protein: CASSLSSLAMYF.

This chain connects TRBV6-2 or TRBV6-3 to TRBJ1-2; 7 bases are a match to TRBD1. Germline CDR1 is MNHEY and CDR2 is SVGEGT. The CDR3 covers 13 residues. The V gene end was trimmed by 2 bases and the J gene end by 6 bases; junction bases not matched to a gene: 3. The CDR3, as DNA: TGTGCCAGCAGTTACCCGGGACAGAATGGCTACACCTTC. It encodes CASSYPGQNGYTF.

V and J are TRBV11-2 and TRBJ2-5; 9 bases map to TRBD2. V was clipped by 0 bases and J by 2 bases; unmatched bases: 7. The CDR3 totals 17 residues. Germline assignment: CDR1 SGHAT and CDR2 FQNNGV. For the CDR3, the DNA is TGTGCCAGCAGCTTAGATCTTCCTAGCGGGGATCAAGAGACCCAGTACTTC. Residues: CASSLDLPSGDQETQYF.

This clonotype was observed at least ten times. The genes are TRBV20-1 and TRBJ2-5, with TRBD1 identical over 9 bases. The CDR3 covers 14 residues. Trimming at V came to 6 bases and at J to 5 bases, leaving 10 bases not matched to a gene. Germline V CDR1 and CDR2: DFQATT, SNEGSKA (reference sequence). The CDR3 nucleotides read TGCAGTGCACCAAGCCCAGGGACAGGGGAGACCCAGTACTTC. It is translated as CSAPSPGTGETQYF.

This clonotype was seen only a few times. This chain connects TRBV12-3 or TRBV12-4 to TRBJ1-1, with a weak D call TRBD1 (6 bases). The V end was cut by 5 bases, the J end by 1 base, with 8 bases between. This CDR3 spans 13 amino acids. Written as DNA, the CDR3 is TGTGCCAGCAGTACAGGGTCGAACACTGAAGCTTTCTTT. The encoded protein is CASSTGSNTEAFF.

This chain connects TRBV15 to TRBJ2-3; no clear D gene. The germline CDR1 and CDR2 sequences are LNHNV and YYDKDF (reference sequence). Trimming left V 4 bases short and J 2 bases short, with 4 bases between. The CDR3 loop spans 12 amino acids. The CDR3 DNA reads TGTGCCACCAGCAAGAACACAGATACGCAGTATTTT. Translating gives CATSKNTDTQYF.

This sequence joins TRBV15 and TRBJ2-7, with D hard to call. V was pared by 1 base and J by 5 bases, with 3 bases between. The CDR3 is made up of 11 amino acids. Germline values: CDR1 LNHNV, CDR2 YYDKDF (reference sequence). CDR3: CATSRANEQYV. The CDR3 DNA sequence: TGTGCCACCAGCAGAGCCAACGAGCAGTACGTC.

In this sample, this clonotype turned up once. For the CDR3, the DNA is TGTGCCAGCAGTGAAGGGACGGGGAACACTGAAGCTTTCTTT. Protein sequence: CASSEGTGNTEAFF. V and J are TRBV6-1 and TRBJ1-1; no clear D gene. CDR3 length: 14 residues. Trimming stripped 1 base from V and 1 base from J, with 7 bases between. Germline V gene lookup returns CDR1 MNHNS and CDR2 SASEGT.

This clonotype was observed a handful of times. The CDR3 coding sequence is TGTGCCAGCAGTCTCCGTGAGGGCTTCAGCGAAGCTTTCTTT. It yields the protein CASSLREGFSEAFF. The chain carries TRBV12-3 or TRBV12-4 and TRBJ1-1, with D unclear. Trimming took off 5 bases at V and 8 bases at J, with 18 bases between the two ends. This CDR3 spans 14 amino acids.

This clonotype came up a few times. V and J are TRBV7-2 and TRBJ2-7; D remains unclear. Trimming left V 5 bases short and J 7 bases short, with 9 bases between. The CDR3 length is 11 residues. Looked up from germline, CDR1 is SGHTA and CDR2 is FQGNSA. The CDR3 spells CASSPQQEQYF. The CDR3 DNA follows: TGTGCCAGCAGCCCCCAGCAAGAGCAGTACTTC.